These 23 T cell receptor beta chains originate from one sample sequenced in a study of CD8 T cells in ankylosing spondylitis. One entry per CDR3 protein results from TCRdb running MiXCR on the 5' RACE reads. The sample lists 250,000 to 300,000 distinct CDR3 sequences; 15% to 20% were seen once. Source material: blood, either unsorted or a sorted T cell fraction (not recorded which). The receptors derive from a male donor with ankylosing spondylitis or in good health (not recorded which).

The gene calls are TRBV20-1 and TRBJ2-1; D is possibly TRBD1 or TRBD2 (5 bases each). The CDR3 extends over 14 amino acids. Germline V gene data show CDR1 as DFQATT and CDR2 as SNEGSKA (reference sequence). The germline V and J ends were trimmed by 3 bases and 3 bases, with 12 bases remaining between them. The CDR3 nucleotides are TGCAGTGCTAGTTTGCTTGGGGGCTACAATGAGCAGTTCTTC. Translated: CSASLLGGYNEQFF.

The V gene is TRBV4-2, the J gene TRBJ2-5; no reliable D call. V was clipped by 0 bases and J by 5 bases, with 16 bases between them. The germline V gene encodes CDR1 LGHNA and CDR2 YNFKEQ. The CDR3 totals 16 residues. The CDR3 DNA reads TGTGCCAGCAGCCAAGAGGACCCGCACGGTAATGAGACCCAGTACTTC. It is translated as CASSQEDPHGNETQYF.

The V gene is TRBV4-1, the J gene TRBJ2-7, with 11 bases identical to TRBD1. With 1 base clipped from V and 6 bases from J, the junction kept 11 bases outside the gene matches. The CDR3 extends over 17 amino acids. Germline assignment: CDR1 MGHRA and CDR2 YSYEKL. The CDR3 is CASSQGFRTGGIGEQYF. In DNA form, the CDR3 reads TGCGCCAGCAGCCAAGGCTTCAGGACAGGGGGCATCGGCGAGCAGTACTTC.

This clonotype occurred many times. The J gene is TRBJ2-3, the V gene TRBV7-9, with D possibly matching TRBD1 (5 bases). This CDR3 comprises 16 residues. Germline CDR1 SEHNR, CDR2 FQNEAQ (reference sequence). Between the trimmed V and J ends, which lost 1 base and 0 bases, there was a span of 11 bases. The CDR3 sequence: CASSLDFQGSTDTQYF. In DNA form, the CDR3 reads TGTGCCAGCAGCTTAGACTTCCAGGGTAGCACAGATACGCAGTATTTT. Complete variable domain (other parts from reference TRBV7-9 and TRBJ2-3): DTGVSQNPRHKITKRGQNVTFRCDPISEHNRLYWYRQTLGQGPEFLTYFQNEAQLEKSRLLSDRFSAERPKGSFSTLEIQRTEQGDSAMYLCASSLDFQGSTDTQYFGPGTRLTVL.

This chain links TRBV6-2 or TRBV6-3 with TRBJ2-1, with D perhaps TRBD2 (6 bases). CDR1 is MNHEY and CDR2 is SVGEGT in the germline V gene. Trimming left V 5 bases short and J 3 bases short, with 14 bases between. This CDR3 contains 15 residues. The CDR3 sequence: CASSTRSGSYNEQFF. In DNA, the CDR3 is TGTGCCAGCAGTACCCGTAGCGGCAGCTACAATGAGCAGTTCTTC.

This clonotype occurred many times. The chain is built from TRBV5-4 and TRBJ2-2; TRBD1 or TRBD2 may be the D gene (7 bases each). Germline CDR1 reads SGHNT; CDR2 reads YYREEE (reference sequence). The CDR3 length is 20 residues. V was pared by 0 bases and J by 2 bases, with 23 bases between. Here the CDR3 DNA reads TGTGCCAGCAGCTTGGCCCGACAGGGCCCGGGACTACAAAACACCGGGGAGCTGTTTTTT. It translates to CASSLARQGPGLQNTGELFF. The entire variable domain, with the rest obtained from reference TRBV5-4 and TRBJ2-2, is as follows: ETGVTQSPTHLIKTRGQQVTLRCSSQSGHNTVSWYQQALGQGPQFIFQYYREEENGRGNFPPRFSGLQFPNYSSELNVNALELDDSALYLCASSLARQGPGLQNTGELFFGEGSRLTVL.

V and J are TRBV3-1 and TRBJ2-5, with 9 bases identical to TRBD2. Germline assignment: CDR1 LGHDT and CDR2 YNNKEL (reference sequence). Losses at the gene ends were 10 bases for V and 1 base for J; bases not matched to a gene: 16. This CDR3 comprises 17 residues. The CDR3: CATTLVFPSGAQETQYF. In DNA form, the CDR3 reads TGTGCCACCACCCTCGTGTTCCCTAGCGGGGCCCAAGAGACCCAGTACTTC.

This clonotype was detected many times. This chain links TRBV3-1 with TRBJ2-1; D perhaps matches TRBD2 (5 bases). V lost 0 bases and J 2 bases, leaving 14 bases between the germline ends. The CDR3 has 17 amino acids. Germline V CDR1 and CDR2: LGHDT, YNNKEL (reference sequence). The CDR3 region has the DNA TGTGCCAGCAGCCAAGATGTACCGGGAACCCCCTACAATGAGCAGTTCTTC. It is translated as CASSQDVPGTPYNEQFF.

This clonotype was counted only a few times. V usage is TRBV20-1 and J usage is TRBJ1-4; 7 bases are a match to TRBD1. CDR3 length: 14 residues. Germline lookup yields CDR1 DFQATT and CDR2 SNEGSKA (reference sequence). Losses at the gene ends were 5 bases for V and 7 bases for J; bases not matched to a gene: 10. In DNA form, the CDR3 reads TGCAGTGCTGGACACAGGGGATTGGTTGAAAAACTGTTTTTT. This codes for CSAGHRGLVEKLFF.

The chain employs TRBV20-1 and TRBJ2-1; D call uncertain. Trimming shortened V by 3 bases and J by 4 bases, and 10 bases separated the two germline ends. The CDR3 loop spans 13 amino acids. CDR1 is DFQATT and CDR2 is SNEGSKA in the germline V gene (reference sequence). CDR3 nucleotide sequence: TGCAGTGCTAGTATGGCAACATACAATGAGCAGTTCTTC. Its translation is CSASMATYNEQFF.

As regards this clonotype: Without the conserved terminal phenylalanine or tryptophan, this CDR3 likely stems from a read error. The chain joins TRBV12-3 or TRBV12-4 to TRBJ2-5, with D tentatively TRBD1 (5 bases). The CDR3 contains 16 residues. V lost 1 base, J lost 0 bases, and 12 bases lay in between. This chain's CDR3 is CASSLEGSWYQETQYL. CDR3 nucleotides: TGTGCCAGCAGTTTAGAGGGGTCCTGGTACCAAGAGACCCAGTACCTC.

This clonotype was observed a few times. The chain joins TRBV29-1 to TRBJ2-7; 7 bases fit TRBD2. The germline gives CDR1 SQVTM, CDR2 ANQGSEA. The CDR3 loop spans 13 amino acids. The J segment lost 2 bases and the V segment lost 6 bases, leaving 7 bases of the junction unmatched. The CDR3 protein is CSVAGTTAYEQYF. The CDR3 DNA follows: TGCAGCGTGGCCGGGACTACCGCCTACGAGCAGTACTTC.

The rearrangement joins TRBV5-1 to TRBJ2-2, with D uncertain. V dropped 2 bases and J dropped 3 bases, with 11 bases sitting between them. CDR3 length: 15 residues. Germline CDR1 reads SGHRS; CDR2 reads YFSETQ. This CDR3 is CASSFSQIHTGELFF. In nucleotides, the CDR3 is TGCGCCAGCAGCTTCTCCCAGATACACACCGGGGAGCTGTTTTTT.

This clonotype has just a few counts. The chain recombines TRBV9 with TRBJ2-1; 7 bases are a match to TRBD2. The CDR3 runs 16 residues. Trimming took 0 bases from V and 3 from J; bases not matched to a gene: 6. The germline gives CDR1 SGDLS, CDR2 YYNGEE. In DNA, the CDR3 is TGTGCCAGCAGCGTAGACCCTAGCGGCATCTACAATGAGCAGTTCTTC. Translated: CASSVDPSGIYNEQFF.

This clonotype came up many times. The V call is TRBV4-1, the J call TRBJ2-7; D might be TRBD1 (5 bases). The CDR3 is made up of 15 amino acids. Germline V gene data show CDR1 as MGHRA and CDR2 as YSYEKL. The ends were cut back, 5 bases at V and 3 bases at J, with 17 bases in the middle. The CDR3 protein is CASSSPGQGDYEQYF. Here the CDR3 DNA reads TGCGCCAGCAGCTCGCCAGGTCAGGGCGACTACGAGCAGTACTTC.

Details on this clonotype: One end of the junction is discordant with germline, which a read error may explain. The CDR3 sequence is CASSPRGGRAEAFF. CDR3 bases: TGTGCCAGCAGCCCCCGTGGGGGTAGGGCTGAGGCTTTCTTT. The rearrangement joins TRBV6-1 to TRBJ1-1; D perhaps matches TRBD1 (5 bases). The CDR3 runs 14 residues. Germline V gene data show CDR1 as MNHNS and CDR2 as SASEGT.

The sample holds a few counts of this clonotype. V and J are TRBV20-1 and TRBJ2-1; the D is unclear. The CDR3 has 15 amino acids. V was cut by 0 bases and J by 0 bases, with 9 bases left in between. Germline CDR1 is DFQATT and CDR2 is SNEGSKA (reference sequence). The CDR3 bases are TGCAGTGCTAGAGATGAGGCCTTCTCCTACAATGAGCAGTTCTTC. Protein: CSARDEAFSYNEQFF.

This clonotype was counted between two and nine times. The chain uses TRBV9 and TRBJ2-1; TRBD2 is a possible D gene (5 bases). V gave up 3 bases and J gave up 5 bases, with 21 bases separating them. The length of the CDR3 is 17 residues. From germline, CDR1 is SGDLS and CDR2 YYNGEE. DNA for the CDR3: TGTGCCAGCAGCGCCCTCACGAACGCGGGTCCGGACAATGAGCAGTTCTTC. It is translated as CASSALTNAGPDNEQFF.

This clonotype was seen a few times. This CDR3 reads CASSPIATAAYEQYF. CDR3 bases: TGCGCCAGCAGCCCCATAGCGACCGCGGCCTACGAGCAGTACTTC. The chain has TRBV4-1 and TRBJ2-7; D is possibly TRBD2 (5 bases). CDR1 MGHRA and CDR2 YSYEKL come from the germline V gene. The CDR3 runs to 15 residues. V was pared by 4 bases and J by 2 bases, with 15 bases between.

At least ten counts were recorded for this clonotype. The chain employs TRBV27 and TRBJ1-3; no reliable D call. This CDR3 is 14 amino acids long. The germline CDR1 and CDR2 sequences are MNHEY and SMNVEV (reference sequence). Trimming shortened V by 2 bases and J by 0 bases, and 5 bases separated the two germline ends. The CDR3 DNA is TGTGCCAGCAGTTTAAACCCCTCTGGAAACACCATATATTTT. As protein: CASSLNPSGNTIYF.

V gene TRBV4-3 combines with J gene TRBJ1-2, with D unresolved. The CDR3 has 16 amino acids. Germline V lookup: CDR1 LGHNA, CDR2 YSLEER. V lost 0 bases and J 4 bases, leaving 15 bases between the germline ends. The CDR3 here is CASSQDTGRYGYGYTF. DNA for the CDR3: TGCGCCAGCAGCCAAGATACGGGCAGGTACGGCTATGGCTACACCTTC.

Written as DNA, the CDR3 is TGTGCCAGCAGCTTGGAGGGACTAGCGGGAGCTGGAACCGGGGAGCTGTTTTTT. This sequence encodes CASSLEGLAGAGTGELFF. The V and J genes are TRBV5-4 and TRBJ2-2, with 14 bases identical to TRBD2. CDR3 length equals 18 residues. In germline, CDR1 is SGHNT, CDR2 YYREEE (reference sequence). V was pared by 0 bases and J by 5 bases, with 6 bases of the junction left unmatched.

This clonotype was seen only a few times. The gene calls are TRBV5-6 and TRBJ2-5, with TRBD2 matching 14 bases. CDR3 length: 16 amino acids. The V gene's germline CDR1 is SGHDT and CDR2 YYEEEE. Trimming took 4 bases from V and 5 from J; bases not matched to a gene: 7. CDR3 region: CASSHGTSGSAETQYF. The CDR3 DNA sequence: TGTGCCAGCAGCCACGGGACTAGCGGGAGTGCGGAGACCCAGTACTTC.